This T cell receptor beta chain was recovered during a study of ipilimumab plus nivolumab after autologous stem cell transplantation. Study as a whole: The DLBCL group included primary refractory and relapsed cases.

Checkpoint therapy with ipilimumab 1 mg/kg began 14 to 28 days after transplant. Patients got 3 mg/kg IV nivolumab weeks 1, 4, 7, 10, then biweekly through week 26. Profiled with immunoSEQ multiplex PCR; TCRdb holds only in-frame clones, not every one. The top ten clones hold around 20% of a sample with 15,000 to 20,000 clones, roughly 70% of them seen once. V gave up 5 bases and J gave up 4 bases; unmatched junction bases: 6. CDR1 LNHDA and CDR2 SQIVND come from the germline V gene (reference sequence). The CDR3 sequence is 15 residues long. This TCR derives from a male donor with diffuse large B-cell lymphoma. The chain recombines TRBV19 with TRBJ1-5; TRBD1 matches at 9 bases. The sequences come from PBMCs, collected in a trial of ipilimumab plus nivolumab as post-transplant consolidation. The CDR3 bases are TGTGCCAGTAGTCTCGATGGGACAGGGAATCAGCCCCAGCATTTT. Amino acids: CASSLDGTGNQPQHF.